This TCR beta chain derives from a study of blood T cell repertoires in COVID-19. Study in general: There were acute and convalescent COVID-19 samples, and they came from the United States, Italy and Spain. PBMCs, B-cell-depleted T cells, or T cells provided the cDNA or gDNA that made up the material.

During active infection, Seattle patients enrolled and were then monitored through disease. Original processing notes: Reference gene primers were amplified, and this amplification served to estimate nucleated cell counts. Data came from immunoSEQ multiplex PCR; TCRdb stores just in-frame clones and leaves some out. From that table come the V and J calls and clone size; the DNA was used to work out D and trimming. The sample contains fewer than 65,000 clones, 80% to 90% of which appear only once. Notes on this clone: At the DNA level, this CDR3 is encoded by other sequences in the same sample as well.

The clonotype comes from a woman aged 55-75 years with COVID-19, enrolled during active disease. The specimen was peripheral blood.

CDR3 DNA: TGTGCCAGCAGCTCCCAGGGTAACACTGAAGCTTTCTTT. This translates into CASSSQGNTEAFF. The genes are TRBV7-2 and TRBJ1-1; D may be TRBD1 (5 bases). V was cut by 4 bases and J by 2 bases, with 8 bases left in between. The germline CDR1 and CDR2 sequences are SGHTA and FQGNSA. This CDR3 is built from 13 residues.